This T cell receptor beta chain stems from a study of blood T cell repertoires in COVID-19 (dated by TCRdb to about 2020). Study-wide context: Samples covering the acute and convalescent phases of COVID-19 were provided by collaborators in the United States, Italy and Spain. Sample metadata almost always included a de-identified subject ID, COVID-19 status, age in years and sex. The material from the prospective study consisted of cDNA or gDNA derived from T cells, B-cell-depleted T cells, or PBMCs. Where available, HLA class I and class II types were obtained from metadata supplied by the sample provider rather than from assay-based typing. The repertoires were released in a freely available public database intended as a resource for research on the immune response to SARS-CoV-2. Subjects who had been exposed to COVID-19, were actively infected with it, or had recovered from it provided the deeply sampled blood TCRbeta repertoires that made up the dataset. Samples came from the ongoing ImmuneRACE study (first 160 participants) plus 1,254 subjects from 6 global collaborators.

In the germline V gene, CDR1 corresponds to ENHRY and CDR2 to SYGVKD. Including cysteine and phenylalanine, the CDR3 has 15 amino acids. Left in the record is the CDR3 DNA by itself, 45 bases read in frame from the first base. Trimming removed 10 bases from V and 7 bases from J; the gene matches leave 9 bases unexplained. Comments on this clone: What this receptor recognizes is not known. No much larger clone exists at a distance of one base, and base qualities are not known.

Results and caveats for the whole study, not just this receptor: The quantity of clinical and demographic metadata differed by source and by participant and was supplied without curation.

The collaborating institutions used their own protocols to collect whole blood in K2EDTA tubes. For TCRbeta analysis, collaborators shipped samples as frozen whole blood, isolated PBMCs, or DNA extracted from either of those sample types. The immunoSEQ Assay, a bias-controlled multiplex PCR, was used to amplify TCRbeta CDR3 regions from genomic DNA. The authors' analysis ran thus. The number of nucleated cells in each sample was estimated by amplification of reference gene primers within the assay. Sequence reads were collapsed and filtered to measure the absolute abundance of every unique TCRbeta CDR3 rearrangement. Productive Simpson clonality was computed per sample as the square root of Simpson's diversity index over productive rearrangements. TCRdb mirrors the immuneACCESS table, restricted to in-frame sequences. Some clones are absent from its copies; in checked studies, under half trace to an unresolved V gene, and the reason for the others is unknown. The D gene and trimming were derived from the DNA, and the V and J assignments and clone size from that table. The sample table shows 65,000 to 75,000 clones, and about 81% are seen once. In total, the top ten clones hold 15% to 18% of the sample.

In this chain, TRBV10-3 is recombined with TRBJ1-6, and TRBD1 matches 11 of the central bases. Sequences were obtained from peripheral blood. The sequence derives from a man older than 75 with acute or convalescent COVID-19. The DNA sequence is TGTGCCACTTGGACCGGGACAGGGGGAAATTCACCCCTCCACTTT. Translated, it gives CATWTGTGGNSPLHF.